Here is one T cell receptor (beta chain) with its context. This clone was observed a few times. Its antigen remains unidentified. Base qualities are not recorded, but no much larger clone differs from it by a single base. One collaborating source in Seattle enrolled patients during active infection and followed them longitudinally through the course of disease. Collaborating institutions collected whole blood in K2EDTA tubes following their own protocols. For TCRbeta analysis, collaborators shipped samples as frozen whole blood, isolated PBMCs, or DNA extracted from either of those sample types. TCRbeta CDR3 regions were amplified from genomic DNA by means of the immunoSEQ Assay, a bias-controlled multiplex PCR. The study's processing was this. The number of nucleated cells in each sample was estimated from the amplification of reference gene primers within the assay. To quantify the absolute abundance of each unique TCRbeta CDR3 rearrangement, sequence reads were collapsed and filtered. For each sample, productive Simpson clonality was calculated as the square root of Simpson's diversity index across productive rearrangements. TCRdb retrieved this table from immuneACCESS and kept in-frame rearrangements only. Not all clones are present; in checked studies, unresolved V genes account for under half, and no reason is known for the remainder. From that table come the V and J calls and clone size; the DNA was used to work out D and trimming. This sample is represented by 300,000 to 400,000 clones; 86% of them were singletons. Less than 9% of the sample goes to the ten largest clones.

Germline trimming amounts to 0 bases on V and 4 bases on J, with 8 as the count of junction bases outside the gene matches. There are 17 amino acids in the CDR3, from cysteine to phenylalanine inclusive. CDR3 DNA is the only sequence kept; it has 51 bases, read in frame from the first base. For CDR1 and CDR2, the germline V gene lists SGHRS and YFSETQ. The record originates from a study of blood T cell repertoires in COVID-19 (dated by TCRdb to between 2020 and 2021). For the wider study: Samples from collaborators originated in the United States, Italy and Spain and spanned both the acute and convalescent phases of COVID-19. The repertoires were released in a freely available public database meant as a resource for research on the immune response to SARS-CoV-2. Deeply sampled blood TCRbeta repertoires from subjects exposed to, actively infected with, or recovered from COVID-19 were included in the dataset. The material from the prospective study consisted of cDNA or gDNA derived from T cells, B-cell-depleted T cells, or PBMCs. HLA class I and class II types, where available, came from metadata supplied by the sample provider rather than from assay-based typing. The sample metadata nearly always contained a de-identified subject ID, COVID-19 status, age in years and sex. Samples came from the ongoing ImmuneRACE study (first 160 participants) plus 1,254 subjects from 6 global collaborators. Results the study describes overall, beyond this receptor: The quantity of clinical and demographic metadata differed by source and by participant and was supplied without curation.

The V and J segments used are TRBV5-1 and TRBJ1-4, and TRBD1 aligns with 8 junction nucleotides. The source material was peripheral blood. The source is a woman aged 60-70 years with COVID-19, enrolled during active disease. CDR3 region: CASSLAPGGADNEKLFF. The DNA is as follows: TGCGCCAGCAGCTTGGCCCCAGGGGGCGCCGATAATGAAAAACTGTTTTTT.